The 11 T cell receptor beta chains reported below all come from one sample, sequenced in a study of CD8+ T cells in alopecia areata. The treatment denotes: oral pan-JAK inhibitor, 5-10 mg twice daily. RNA extraction and reverse transcription yielded cDNA as sequencing template. Method: immunoSEQ multiplex PCR; TCRdb's copy keeps in-frame clones and lacks some. Found here are 93,000 or so clones, 85% to 90% of them singletons; the top ten hold roughly 11%. The specimen comprised CD8+ T cells sorted from blood, sampled at approximately week 30, from a patient treated with tofacitinib. These TCRs come from a human donor with alopecia areata.

The rearrangement joins TRBV6-1 to TRBJ1-2; possibly TRBD1 for D (6 bases). CDR1 and CDR2 from the germline V gene are MNHNS and SASEGT. The CDR3 has 16 residues. Deletions cut 2 bases from V and 4 bases from J, with 17 bases between. CDR3 region: CASSEWVGGRGYGYTF. For the CDR3, the DNA is TGTGCCAGCAGTGAATGGGTCGGGGGGCGCGGCTATGGCTACACCTTC.

The chain employs TRBV19 and TRBJ2-1, with 7 bases identical to TRBD1. The junction had 16 bases not matched to a gene; V was cut back by 5 bases and J by 9 bases. Germline-derived CDR1 and CDR2 are LNHDA and SQIVND (reference sequence). This CDR3 is 16 amino acids long. This CDR3 is CASSSLTGKSAGEQFF. DNA for the CDR3: TGTGCCAGTAGTTCCCTGACAGGGAAAAGCGCCGGTGAGCAGTTCTTC.

This clone is a singleton in its sample. V gene TRBV7-9 combines with J gene TRBJ2-7, with no clear D. This CDR3 has 17 amino acids. Germline values: CDR1 SEHNR, CDR2 FQNEAQ (reference sequence). V was clipped by 2 bases and J by 3 bases, with 20 bases between them. CDR3 sequence reads: CASSLTIWQSMSYEQYF. The CDR3 nucleotides are TGTGCCAGCAGCTTAACGATATGGCAGAGTATGAGCTACGAGCAGTACTTC.

This clone appeared a few times. The chain uses TRBV30 and TRBJ2-3; D is unresolved. The CDR3 is 15 amino acids. Deletions cut 2 bases from V and 9 bases from J, with 21 bases between. Germline CDR1 is GTSNPN and CDR2 is SVGIG (reference sequence). The CDR3 protein is CAWSSRGRPWSTQYF. The DNA of the CDR3 is TGTGCCTGGAGTTCACGAGGCCGCCCGTGGTCGACGCAGTATTTT.

The J gene is TRBJ1-4, the V gene TRBV7-2; TRBD1 is a possible D gene (5 bases). Trimming stripped 8 bases from V and 0 bases from J, with 7 bases between. The CDR3 totals 13 residues. CDR1 is SGHTA, CDR2 FQGNSA, per germline. The CDR3 DNA sequence: TGTGCCAGCGGGGGGGCAACTAATGAAAAACTGTTTTTT. Amino acids: CASGGATNEKLFF. Based on the CDR3 plus reference TRBV7-2 and TRBJ1-4, the full variable domain is GAGVSQSPSNKVTEKGKDVELRCDPISGHTALYWYRQSLGQGLEFLIYFQGNSAPDKSGLPSDRFSAERTGGSVSTLTIQRTQQEDSAVYLCASGGATNEKLFFGSGTQLSVL.

The V and J genes are TRBV30 and TRBJ2-7, with D perhaps TRBD2 (5 bases). The CDR3 covers 12 residues. The V gene lost 8 bases and the J gene lost 9 bases, with 20 bases spanning the gap. Germline V gene data show CDR1 as GTSNPN and CDR2 as SVGIG (reference sequence). CDR3 sequence reads: CAGSLDSPLQYF. The CDR3 nucleotides are TGTGCCGGAAGCTTGGACTCTCCATTGCAGTACTTC.

This clone has only one observation. CDR3 region: CASSIAPANNEQFF. The CDR3 DNA follows: TGTGCCAGTAGTATCGCTCCAGCGAACAATGAGCAGTTCTTC. The rearrangement links TRBV19 to TRBJ2-1; D call uncertain. This CDR3 comprises 14 residues. Germline-derived CDR1 and CDR2 are LNHDA and SQIVND (reference sequence). Trimming stripped 3 bases from V and 5 bases from J, with 11 bases between.

The V and J genes are TRBV30 and TRBJ1-2, with 12 bases lining up with TRBD1. The V and J ends lost 3 bases and 3 bases, in that order; junction bases with no gene match: 8. Germline V gene lookup returns CDR1 GTSNPN and CDR2 SVGIG (reference sequence). The CDR3 runs to 16 residues. The DNA of the CDR3 is TGTGCCTGGAGCCCTACCGGGACAGGGGGCCACTATGGCTACACCTTC. Protein sequence: CAWSPTGTGGHYGYTF.

This clone was detected once. The sample has other DNA sequences that encode this CDR3 too. The V gene is TRBV30, the J gene TRBJ1-1, with D unresolved. The V and J ends lost 5 bases and 3 bases respectively, with 13 bases between them. The CDR3 runs to 13 residues. Germline assignment: CDR1 GTSNPN and CDR2 SVGIG (reference sequence). CDR3 protein: CAWGFSRDTEAFF. CDR3 DNA: TGTGCCTGGGGGTTCTCTCGGGACACTGAAGCTTTCTTT. The full variable domain, with the rest looked up from reference TRBV30 and TRBJ1-1, is SQTIHQWPATLVQPVGSPLSLECTVEGTSNPNLYWYRQAAGRGLQLLFYSVGIGQISSEVPQNLSASRPQDRQFILSSKKLLLSDSGFYLCAWGFSRDTEAFFGQGTRLTVV.

The chain joins TRBV11-2 to TRBJ1-3; D uncertain. The germline CDR1 and CDR2 sequences are SGHAT and FQNNGV. V was shortened by 0 bases and J by 2 bases, with 11 bases between the two germline ends. This CDR3 is 16 amino acids long. The chain's CDR3 is CASSLDSSVPGNTIYF. The CDR3 bases are TGTGCCAGCAGCTTAGATTCGTCAGTACCTGGAAACACCATATATTTT.

This clone was detected a few times. The chain is built from TRBV13 and TRBJ2-7; D is undetermined. This CDR3 spans 12 amino acids. Germline V gene lookup returns CDR1 PRHDT and CDR2 FYEKMQ (reference sequence). The V end lost 5 bases, the J end lost 2 bases, and 7 bases lay between the germline ends. The CDR3 is CASSVSPYEQYF. The CDR3 region has the DNA TGTGCCAGCAGCGTTAGTCCCTACGAGCAGTACTTC. Full variable domain (missing parts from reference TRBV13 and TRBJ2-7): AAGVIQSPRHLIKEKRETATLKCYPIPRHDTVYWYQQGPGQDPQFLISFYEKMQSDKGSIPDRFSAQQFSDYHSELNMSSLELGDSALYFCASSVSPYEQYFGPGTRLTVT.